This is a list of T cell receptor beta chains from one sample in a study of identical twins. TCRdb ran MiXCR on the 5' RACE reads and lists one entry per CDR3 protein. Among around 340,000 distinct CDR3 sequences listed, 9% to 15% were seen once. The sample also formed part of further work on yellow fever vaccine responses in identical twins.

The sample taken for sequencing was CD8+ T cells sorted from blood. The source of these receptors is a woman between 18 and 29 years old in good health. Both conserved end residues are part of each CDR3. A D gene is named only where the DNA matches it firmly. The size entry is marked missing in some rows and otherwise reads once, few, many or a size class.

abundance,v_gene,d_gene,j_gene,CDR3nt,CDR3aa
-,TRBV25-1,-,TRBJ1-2,TGTGCCAGCAGTGGCATCCCATCAAATACCGGGACCTTTAACTATGGCTACACCTTC,CASSGIPSNTGTFNYGYTF
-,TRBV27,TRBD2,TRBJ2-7,TGTGCCAGCAGCAGGGCTAGCGGGAGATACGACGAGCAGTACTTC,CASSRASGRYDEQYF
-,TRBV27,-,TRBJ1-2,TGTGCCAGCAGTTTCGGACGGACAAACTATGGCTACACCTTC,CASSFGRTNYGYTF
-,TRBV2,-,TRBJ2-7,TGTGCCAGCAGTGTGAGCCCGTCCTCCTACGAGCAGTACTTC,CASSVSPSSYEQYF
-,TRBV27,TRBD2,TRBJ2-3,TGTGCCAGCAGTCCCGAGACTAGCGGGGGGGCCGCAGATACGCAGTATTTT,CASSPETSGGAADTQYF
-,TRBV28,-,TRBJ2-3,TGTGCCAGCAGTTTCCTAGGGAAAAGCACAGATACGCAGTATTTT,CASSFLGKSTDTQYF
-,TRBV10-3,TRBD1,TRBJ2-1,TGTGCCATCGAAGTGGGGGACAGGGGCCCCGGTGAGGATGAGCAGTTCTTC,CAIEVGDRGPGEDEQFF
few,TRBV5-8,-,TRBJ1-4,TGTGCCAGCAGCTTCGAGGCGGTACCCGATGAAAAACTGTTTTTT,CASSFEAVPDEKLFF
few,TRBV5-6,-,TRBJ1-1,TGTGCCAGCAGCTTGGATGGAGAATTGGCAGCTTTCTTT,CASSLDGELAAFF
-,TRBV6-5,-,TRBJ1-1,TGTGCCAGCAGTTACACGGGACTCTCATCAGAAGCTTTCTTT,CASSYTGLSSEAFF